Below, 32 T cell receptor beta chains from the same sample are listed, as sequenced in a study of shared clonotypes between healthy human individuals. The table came from immunoSEQ multiplex PCR; TCRdb's copy has only in-frame clones and leaves some out. In the table there are over a million clones, 96% of which are singletons. Sequencing was carried out using naive CD4+ T cells sorted from blood. Subset of the sample: CD45RA+ positively selected. The receptors were gathered from a man younger than 45 in good health.

This clone was seen just once. The genes are TRBV6-5 and TRBJ1-2; D uncertain. CDR1 and CDR2 from the germline V gene are MNHEY and SVGAGI. The CDR3 length is 13 residues. Trimming left V 2 bases short and J 6 bases short, with 10 bases between. The CDR3 protein is CASSYAGVDGYTF. The CDR3, as DNA: TGTGCCAGCAGTTACGCCGGTGTGGATGGCTACACCTTC.

The chain links TRBV27 to TRBJ2-1, with D perhaps being TRBD1 or TRBD2 (5 bases each). The CDR3 consists of 17 residues. Germline V gene data show CDR1 as MNHEY and CDR2 as SMNVEV (reference sequence). Trimming removed 3 bases from V and 2 bases from J, with 17 bases in between. The DNA for the CDR3 is TGTGCCAGCAGTTTCACACCGGGACGAGGAACCTACAATGAGCAGTTCTTC. Amino acids: CASSFTPGRGTYNEQFF.

The V and J genes are TRBV7-9 and TRBJ2-1; D is uncertain. The CDR3 runs 14 residues. Germline assignment: CDR1 SEHNR and CDR2 FQNEAQ (reference sequence). V was clipped by 6 bases and J by 0 bases, with 9 bases between them. The CDR3 sequence: CASSVRSSYNEQFF. The CDR3 DNA reads as TGTGCCAGCAGTGTACGGAGCTCCTACAATGAGCAGTTCTTC.

J is TRBJ1-5 and V is TRBV5-6, with D maybe TRBD1 (6 bases). The V gene lost 2 bases and the J gene lost 5 bases, with 11 bases spanning the gap. The germline gives CDR1 SGHDT, CDR2 YYEEEE. The CDR3 sequence is 14 residues long. This CDR3 reads CASSFWPGDQPQHF. The CDR3 DNA reads as TGTGCCAGCAGCTTTTGGCCAGGGGATCAGCCCCAGCATTTT.

J is TRBJ1-1 and V is TRBV14; D perhaps matches TRBD1 (5 bases). The CDR3 covers 17 residues. Germline lookup yields CDR1 SGHDN and CDR2 FVKESK. Deletions cut 0 bases from V and 1 base from J, with 15 bases between. The CDR3 DNA reads TGTGCCAGCAGCCAAGAAAAAAGGACAAGAGAGAACACTGAAGCTTTCTTT. Encoded protein: CASSQEKRTRENTEAFF.

V is TRBV30 and J is TRBJ2-7; a weak D match, TRBD2 (6 bases). With 5 bases removed from V and 4 bases from J, the gap between germline ends came to 12 bases. Germline V gene sequence: CDR1 GTSNPN, CDR2 SVGIG (reference sequence). The CDR3 runs 12 residues. The CDR3 loop is CAWPNREYEQYF. The CDR3 nucleotides read TGTGCCTGGCCAAACCGGGAGTACGAGCAGTACTTC.

The gene calls are TRBV28 and TRBJ2-2, with a weak D call TRBD2 (6 bases). The germline gives CDR1 MDHEN, CDR2 SYDVKM. The CDR3 length is 14 residues. Trimming shortened V by 6 bases and J by 3 bases, and 11 bases separated the two germline ends. CDR3 protein: CASRRGSDTGELFF. Written as DNA, the CDR3 is TGTGCCAGCAGACGGGGGTCCGACACCGGGGAGCTGTTTTTT.

The chain is built from TRBV5-1 and TRBJ2-7, with 9 positions matching TRBD2. The CDR3 spans 14 residues. V was clipped by 7 bases and J by 6 bases; unmatched bases: 11. Germline V gene sequence: CDR1 SGHRS, CDR2 YFSETQ. The CDR3 coding sequence is TGCGCCAGCCGGGGGGCTAGCGGGGAAGCCGAGCAGTACTTC. Translation gives CASRGASGEAEQYF.

The chain is built from TRBV6-1 and TRBJ1-1, with D hard to call. Trimming took 2 bases from V and 7 from J, leaving 14 bases between them. The CDR3 has 14 amino acids. Germline CDR1 is MNHNS and CDR2 is SASEGT. The CDR3 is CASSENTPSIEAFF. DNA for the CDR3: TGTGCCAGCAGTGAAAATACTCCTAGTATTGAAGCTTTCTTT.

The CDR3 is CASRPRLAGEPNEQFF. In DNA form, the CDR3 reads TGCGCCAGCAGACCTCGACTAGCGGGAGAGCCGAATGAGCAGTTCTTC. This sequence joins TRBV5-1 and TRBJ2-1; 12 positions match TRBD2. After removal of 5 bases from V and 7 bases from J, the junction contained 10 bases not matched to a gene. The CDR3 spans 16 residues. Per germline, CDR1 SGHRS and CDR2 YFSETQ.

The V and J genes are TRBV11-3 and TRBJ2-1, with D tentatively TRBD1 or TRBD2 (5 bases each). The CDR3 runs 14 residues. V was trimmed by 4 bases and J by 7 bases, leaving 14 bases between them. Germline V gene data show CDR1 as SGHNT and CDR2 as YENEEA. For the CDR3, the DNA is TGTGCCAGCAGCTCGTTTTGGGGGAGTAATGAGCAGTTCTTC. It encodes CASSSFWGSNEQFF.

The rearrangement joins TRBV9 to TRBJ2-2; D possibly corresponds to TRBD2 (5 bases). This CDR3 region has 17 residues. Germline lookup yields CDR1 SGDLS and CDR2 YYNGEE. Trimming took off 3 bases at V and 0 bases at J, with 15 bases between the two ends. The DNA for the CDR3 is TGTGCCAGCAGCGCCCCTTATGAGGGAACGAACACCGGGGAGCTGTTTTTT. This gives the protein CASSAPYEGTNTGELFF. Supplemented by reference TRBV9 and TRBJ2-2, the full variable domain reads DSGVTQTPKHLITATGQRVTLRCSPRSGDLSVYWYQQSLDQGLQFLIQYYNGEERAKGNILERFSAQQFPDLHSELNLSSLELGDSALYFCASSAPYEGTNTGELFFGEGSRLTVL.

The rearrangement joins TRBV6-4 to TRBJ1-2, with TRBD1 matching 10 bases. Germline loops: CDR1 MRHNA, CDR2 SNTAGT. This CDR3 contains 14 residues. V lost 3 bases, J lost 8 bases, and 6 bases stayed unmatched. This chain's CDR3 is CASSETGTGVGYTF. DNA of the CDR3: TGTGCCAGCAGTGAAACCGGGACAGGGGTCGGCTACACCTTC.

The chain couples TRBV10-2 to TRBJ2-7; TRBD1 matches 7 bases. J was trimmed by 3 bases and V by 6 bases; bases with no gene match: 8. Germline-derived CDR1 and CDR2 are WSHSY and SAAADI. The CDR3 has 14 amino acids. The DNA for the CDR3 is TGCGCCAGCAGCCGGGACAGCCCCGTCTACGAGCAGTACTTC. Amino acids: CASSRDSPVYEQYF.

This sequence joins TRBV7-3 and TRBJ2-2; the match to TRBD2 covers 9 bases. The germline V gene has CDR1 SGHTA and CDR2 FQGTGA. The J segment lost 6 bases and the V segment lost 5 bases, leaving 4 bases of the junction unmatched. This CDR3 has 14 residues. The CDR3 reads CASSLSGSAGELFF. The CDR3, as DNA: TGTGCCAGCAGCCTTAGCGGGAGTGCCGGGGAGCTGTTTTTT.

Concerning this clone: Other DNA sequences in this specimen translate into the identical CDR3. J is TRBJ2-1 and V is TRBV5-4, with 7 bases fitting TRBD1. The junction had 1 base not matched to a gene; V was cut back by 0 bases and J by 4 bases. Germline V gene data show CDR1 as SGHNT and CDR2 as YYREEE (reference sequence). The CDR3 runs to 14 residues. CDR3: CASSLDRGYNEQFF. CDR3 sequence (DNA): TGTGCCAGCAGCTTGGACAGGGGATACAATGAGCAGTTCTTC.

This clone was observed a single time. V is TRBV5-4 and J is TRBJ2-7; tentatively, D is TRBD2 (6 bases). Germline loops: CDR1 SGHNT, CDR2 YYREEE (reference sequence). Trimming pared 0 bases from V and 7 bases from J, leaving 17 bases between. This CDR3 is built from 15 residues. This CDR3 reads CASSLAAGPVGEQYF. For the CDR3, the DNA is TGTGCCAGCAGCTTGGCAGCGGGCCCTGTTGGGGAGCAGTACTTC. The variable domain in full, with the rest retrieved from reference TRBV5-4 and TRBJ2-7, is ETGVTQSPTHLIKTRGQQVTLRCSSQSGHNTVSWYQQALGQGPQFIFQYYREEENGRGNFPPRFSGLQFPNYSSELNVNALELDDSALYLCASSLAAGPVGEQYFGPGTRLTVT.

Worth noting for this clone: Other nucleotide sequences from this sample produce the same CDR3. The chain employs TRBV5-1 and TRBJ2-7; the D is unclear. The V end lost 4 bases, the J end lost 3 bases, and 11 bases lay between the germline ends. Germline CDR1 SGHRS, CDR2 YFSETQ. The CDR3 runs to 13 residues. CDR3 protein: CASSLVAGYEQYF. CDR3 in DNA: TGCGCCAGCAGCCTCGTGGCCGGCTACGAGCAGTACTTC.

The chain carries TRBV6-1 and TRBJ1-5; TRBD1 agrees at 10 bases. V was clipped by 4 bases and J by 1 base; unmatched bases: 1. The germline V gene encodes CDR1 MNHNS and CDR2 SASEGT. The CDR3 has 15 amino acids. This CDR3 is CASSGGQGSNQPQHF. CDR3 in DNA: TGTGCCAGCAGTGGGGGACAGGGGAGCAATCAGCCCCAGCATTTT.

V gene TRBV10-1 combines with J gene TRBJ1-1; a weak D match, TRBD1 (5 bases). The length of the CDR3 is 12 residues. Trimming pared 6 bases from V and 4 bases from J, leaving 9 bases between. Germline CDR1 reads WNHNN; CDR2 reads SYGVQD (reference sequence). Here the CDR3 reads CASSGDGTEAFF. The CDR3 bases are TGCGCCAGCAGCGGGGACGGCACTGAAGCTTTCTTT.

V and J are TRBV28 and TRBJ1-1; D is uncertain. The CDR3 contains 13 residues. Per the germline V gene, CDR1 is MDHEN and CDR2 is SYDVKM. Between the trimmed V and J ends, which lost 6 bases and 3 bases, there was a span of 11 bases. CDR3 sequence reads: CASSQTHHTEAFF. Written as DNA, the CDR3 is TGTGCCAGCAGCCAGACACACCACACTGAAGCTTTCTTT.

V and J are TRBV18 and TRBJ2-3; D possibly corresponds to TRBD1 (5 bases). The CDR3 is 16 residues long. The germline V and J ends were trimmed by 6 bases and 5 bases, with 21 bases remaining between them. CDR1 and CDR2 from the germline V gene are KGHSH and LQKENI. CDR3 amino acids: CASSHLHRKSGDTQYF. CDR3 DNA: TGTGCCAGCTCCCACCTACACAGGAAATCGGGAGATACGCAGTATTTT.

The chain is built from TRBV19 and TRBJ2-2; TRBD2 agrees at 8 bases. The trim removed 3 bases at V and 6 bases at J, leaving 12 bases unmatched. There are 17 residues in the CDR3. Germline-derived CDR1 and CDR2 are LNHDA and SQIVND (reference sequence). The CDR3 spells CASSIDWGTSGPGELFF. The CDR3, as DNA: TGTGCCAGTAGTATTGACTGGGGGACTAGTGGACCCGGGGAGCTGTTTTTT.

The chain combines TRBV5-4 with TRBJ2-5; the match to TRBD1 covers 9 bases. After removal of 4 bases from V and 4 bases from J, the junction contained 8 bases not matched to a gene. CDR3 length: 15 residues. Germline-derived CDR1 and CDR2 are SGHNT and YYREEE (reference sequence). This chain's CDR3 is CASSDRDRVLETQYF. CDR3 coding DNA: TGTGCCAGCAGCGACCGGGACAGGGTATTAGAGACCCAGTACTTC.

The chain recombines TRBV2 with TRBJ2-7, with D unresolved. The germline gives CDR1 SNHLY, CDR2 FYNNEI. Between the trimmed V and J ends, which lost 1 base and 3 bases, there was a span of 13 bases. The CDR3 is 15 residues long. The CDR3 reads CASSEGATRNYEQYF. CDR3 coding DNA: TGTGCCAGCAGTGAAGGGGCGACCAGAAACTACGAGCAGTACTTC.

The genes are TRBV5-1 and TRBJ1-2; no definite D call. This CDR3 comprises 13 residues. With 0 bases removed from V and 8 bases from J, the gap between germline ends came to 11 bases. Germline loops: CDR1 SGHRS, CDR2 YFSETQ. CDR3: CASSLDGGQGYTF. The CDR3 bases are TGCGCCAGCAGCTTGGATGGAGGGCAAGGCTACACCTTC.

J is TRBJ2-7 and V is TRBV10-3; TRBD1 matches 7 bases. Germline V CDR1 and CDR2: ENHRY, SYGVKD. This CDR3 comprises 16 residues. V lost 3 bases and J lost 0; bases outside the gene matches: 8. The CDR3 DNA sequence: TGTGCCATCAGTGACCGGGGACAGCCCAGCTCCTACGAGCAGTACTTC. Amino acid sequence: CAISDRGQPSSYEQYF.

This rearrangement joins TRBV6-1 to TRBJ2-7, with D perhaps TRBD2 (6 bases). Trimming cost V 0 bases and J 4 bases, with 10 bases left between them. The CDR3 has 14 residues. CDR1 is MNHNS, CDR2 SASEGT, per germline. In nucleotides, the CDR3 is TGTGCCAGCAGTGAAGCGGGGGGTTTATACGAGCAGTACTTC. Protein sequence: CASSEAGGLYEQYF.

This clone was found once. V is TRBV28 and J is TRBJ1-2; D not resolved. Trimming took 2 bases from V and 2 from J, leaving 12 bases between them. The CDR3 runs to 15 residues. Looked up from germline, CDR1 is MDHEN and CDR2 is SYDVKM. The CDR3 region has the DNA TGTGCCAGCAGTTTAGCGGGAGGCTCCAACTATGGCTACACCTTC. Translation: CASSLAGGSNYGYTF.

This chain joins TRBV27 and TRBJ2-3; possible D gene TRBD1, 6 bases. Deletions cut 5 bases from V and 8 bases from J, with 8 bases between. This CDR3 has 11 residues. The V gene's germline CDR1 is MNHEY and CDR2 SMNVEV (reference sequence). The CDR3 loop reads CASSLGGTQYF. The CDR3 DNA reads TGTGCCAGCAGTCTAGGGGGTACGCAGTATTTT.

The chain has TRBV7-9 and TRBJ1-2, with 9 bases fitting TRBD1. The germline gives CDR1 SEHNR, CDR2 FQNEAQ (reference sequence). V shed 5 bases and J 7 bases; nucleotides not matched to a gene: 8. This CDR3 has 14 amino acids. CDR3 coding DNA: TGTGCCAGCAGCCTCGACAGGGGGAAATTTGGCTACACCTTC. It encodes CASSLDRGKFGYTF.

This clone has just one count. The V call is TRBV13, the J call TRBJ1-4, with 7 nucleotides matching TRBD1. J gave up 8 bases and V 5 bases, and 20 bases lay outside the gene matches. This CDR3 is built from 18 residues. In germline, CDR1 is PRHDT, CDR2 FYEKMQ (reference sequence). The chain's CDR3 is CASSIADPRQGELEKLFF. Here the CDR3 DNA reads TGTGCCAGCAGCATCGCAGACCCCCGACAGGGTGAATTGGAAAAACTGTTTTTT.